These 22 T cell receptor beta chains were all obtained from the same sample, sequenced in a study of cytomegalovirus exposure and HLA in healthy donors (dated by TCRdb to 2016 to 2017). The library was obtained by the immunoSEQ multiplex PCR assay. A mixture of 60 forward primers for TCR Vbeta segments and 13 reverse primers for TCR Jbeta segments was used in the multiplex PCR. Held by TCRdb, this immuneACCESS table contains in-frame sequences only and omits some clones. Under half of the omission traces to an unresolved V gene where checked; the cause of the rest is unknown. The sample table lists 150,000 to 200,000 clones, around 80% of them with a count of one. The ten most abundant clones make up roughly 2.1% of the sample. Material: PBMCs. All receptors derive from a woman under 30 in good health and CMV-seropositive.

This chain joins TRBV2 and TRBJ2-7; D remains ambiguous. This CDR3 spans 13 amino acids. The germline CDR1 and CDR2 sequences are SNHLY and FYNNEI. The ends were cut back, 8 bases at V and 3 bases at J, with 14 bases in the middle. Here the CDR3 reads CASVATLNYEQYF. In DNA form, the CDR3 reads TGTGCCAGCGTAGCTACCTTAAACTACGAGCAGTACTTC.

The CDR3 nucleotides are TGCGCCAGCAGTTCCCCTTATCAGCCCCAGCATTTT. Its translation: CASSSPYQPQHF. This chain uses TRBV23-1 with TRBJ1-5; D call uncertain. TRBV23-1 is sorted into the ORF group, with uncertain function. The CDR3 sequence is 12 residues long. V lost 5 bases and J lost 5, with 7 bases in between.

V usage is TRBV9 and J usage is TRBJ2-5, with 7 bases identical to TRBD1. Germline V gives CDR1 SGDLS, CDR2 YYNGEE. The length of the CDR3 is 14 residues. The V segment lost 4 bases and the J segment 2 bases; nucleotides outside the gene matches: 5. The CDR3 nucleotides read TGTGCCAGCAGCCCCGGGACAGCACAAGAGACCCAGTACTTC. This encodes CASSPGTAQETQYF.

V and J are TRBV11-3 and TRBJ1-4; 7 bases are a match to TRBD1. The CDR3 length is 17 residues. Per germline, CDR1 SGHNT and CDR2 YENEEA. V was clipped by 5 bases and J by 0 bases; unmatched bases: 9. The CDR3 coding sequence is TGTGCCAGCAGCCCGGGACAGTCTACTGCAACTAATGAAAAACTGTTTTTT. This codes for CASSPGQSTATNEKLFF.

A few counts support this clone. The chain joins TRBV15 to TRBJ2-2; perhaps TRBD1 as D (6 bases). This CDR3 spans 16 amino acids. Trimming shortened V by 5 bases and J by 4 bases, and 17 bases separated the two germline ends. The germline V gene encodes CDR1 LNHNV and CDR2 YYDKDF (reference sequence). The CDR3 DNA sequence: TGTGCCACCAGCCTGATCCGGGGACAACTCACCGGGGAGCTGTTTTTT. This sequence encodes CATSLIRGQLTGELFF.

A single count supports this clone. The gene calls are TRBV6-1 and TRBJ1-2; 7 bases fit TRBD1. Per the germline V gene, CDR1 is MNHNS and CDR2 is SASEGT. This CDR3 is 15 amino acids long. The trim removed 4 bases at V and 3 bases at J, leaving 8 bases unmatched. This CDR3 is CASSANQGVDYGYTF. The CDR3 nucleotides are TGTGCCAGCAGTGCCAACCAGGGGGTGGACTATGGCTACACCTTC.

The J gene is TRBJ1-4, the V gene TRBV11-3; 10 nucleotides match TRBD1. The CDR3 spans 15 residues. From germline, CDR1 is SGHNT and CDR2 YENEEA. The V segment lost 5 bases and the J segment 6 bases; nucleotides outside the gene matches: 6. The chain's CDR3 is CASSVSGTGDEKLFF. The DNA of the CDR3 is TGTGCCAGCAGCGTGAGCGGGACAGGGGATGAAAAACTGTTTTTT.

This sequence joins TRBV28 and TRBJ2-7; no clear D. This CDR3 spans 13 amino acids. Germline V gene data show CDR1 as MDHEN and CDR2 as SYDVKM. Trimming cost V 5 bases and J 6 bases, with 14 bases left between them. Written as DNA, the CDR3 is TGTGCCAGCAGTCAGTCCCCAATGGTCGAGCAGTACTTC. Its translation is CASSQSPMVEQYF.

This clone was recorded a few times. The J gene is TRBJ2-7, the V gene TRBV4-1; a possible D gene is TRBD1 (6 bases). This CDR3 contains 15 residues. V was pared by 2 bases and J by 3 bases, with 14 bases between. Germline V gene lookup returns CDR1 MGHRA and CDR2 YSYEKL. Written as DNA, the CDR3 is TGCGCCAGCAGCCAATACGCTCAGGGGAGCTACGAGCAGTACTTC. Translating it yields CASSQYAQGSYEQYF.

The chain joins TRBV7-6 to TRBJ1-5; a possible D gene is TRBD1 (5 bases). V lost 5 bases and J 0 bases, leaving 17 bases between the germline ends. Germline assignment: CDR1 SGHVS and CDR2 FNYEAQ. CDR3 length equals 17 residues. DNA for the CDR3: TGTGCCAGCAGCCTTAACTCAGGGCGCTATAGCAATCAGCCCCAGCATTTT. Translation: CASSLNSGRYSNQPQHF.

V and J are TRBV7-6 and TRBJ2-5; TRBD2 is a possible D gene (5 bases). Germline loops: CDR1 SGHVS, CDR2 FNYEAQ. V lost 5 bases, J lost 10 bases, and 20 bases lay in between. The CDR3 sequence is 14 residues long. DNA for the CDR3: TGTGCCAGCAGCCCTACTCCGGGCGCGGAGGACCAGTACTTC. Its translation: CASSPTPGAEDQYF.

This chain connects TRBV7-3 to TRBJ2-3; TRBD2 aligns across 7 bases. J was trimmed by 4 bases and V by 3 bases; bases with no gene match: 4. The germline V gene encodes CDR1 SGHTA and CDR2 FQGTGA. CDR3 length: 14 residues. CDR3 coding DNA: TGTGCCAGCAGCTTTGGGGCGGGGGCAGATACGCAGTATTTT. It is translated as CASSFGAGADTQYF. Together with reference TRBV7-3 and TRBJ2-3, the CDR3 gives the full variable domain: GAGVSQTPSNKVTEKGKYVELRCDPISGHTALYWYRQSLGQGPEFLIYFQGTGAADDSGLPNDRFFAVRPEGSVSTLKIQRTERGDSAVYLCASSFGAGADTQYFGPGTRLTVL.

The chain is built from TRBV19 and TRBJ2-3, with 7 bases matching TRBD2. CDR1 is LNHDA, CDR2 SQIVND, per germline (reference sequence). The J segment lost 2 bases and the V segment lost 6 bases, leaving 8 bases of the junction unmatched. The CDR3 has 15 residues. The CDR3 DNA reads as TGTGCCAGTAGCCCCGGGGGGACCTTCACAGATACGCAGTATTTT. It is translated as CASSPGGTFTDTQYF.

This chain links TRBV9 with TRBJ2-3; 7 bases are a match to TRBD2. The germline V gene has CDR1 SGDLS and CDR2 YYNGEE. The CDR3 totals 16 residues. Unmatched junction bases numbered 8, after V lost 0 bases and J lost 4 bases. This chain's CDR3 is CASSVEGSGLADTQYF. DNA for the CDR3: TGTGCCAGCAGCGTAGAGGGTAGCGGGCTCGCAGATACGCAGTATTTT.

In nucleotides, the CDR3 is TGCGCCAGCAGCCGGGGACAGGGCCACGAGCAGTACTTC. Translation: CASSRGQGHEQYF. The rearrangement joins TRBV5-1 to TRBJ2-7, with 9 positions matching TRBD1. V lost 4 bases to trimming and J lost 5 bases; unmatched junction nucleotides: 4. Germline V gene data show CDR1 as SGHRS and CDR2 as YFSETQ. This CDR3 spans 13 amino acids.

J is TRBJ1-1 and V is TRBV6-1, with a possible D match to TRBD1 (5 bases). This CDR3 is built from 13 residues. The germline CDR1 and CDR2 sequences are MNHNS and SASEGT. Deletions cut 5 bases from V and 4 bases from J, with 11 bases between. Written as DNA, the CDR3 is TGTGCCAGCAGTTATACAGGTGGCACTGAAGCTTTCTTT. Translating it yields CASSYTGGTEAFF.

The chain employs TRBV27 and TRBJ2-3; 8 bases agree with TRBD2. The CDR3 has 15 residues. The V gene end was trimmed by 5 bases and the J gene end by 5 bases; junction bases not matched to a gene: 9. Germline V gives CDR1 MNHEY, CDR2 SMNVEV (reference sequence). Here the CDR3 reads CASSRSGVVVDTQYF. DNA for the CDR3: TGTGCCAGCAGTCGTAGCGGGGTTGTGGTAGATACGCAGTATTTT.

The chain couples TRBV11-2 to TRBJ2-5; the D is unclear. The DNA end is a closer match to TRBJ2-7, so the J assignment may be wrong. From germline, CDR1 is SGHAT and CDR2 FQNNGV. The CDR3 covers 15 residues. CDR3: CASSLDGIETYEQYF. The CDR3 DNA is TGTGCCAGCAGCTTAGATGGTATAGAAACCTACGAGCAGTACTTC.

The table lists this clone with a count of one. CDR3 sequence: CASHLDRSNPYEQYF. CDR3 DNA sequence: TGTGCCAGCCATCTGGACAGGTCTAACCCCTACGAGCAGTACTTC. The rearrangement links TRBV2 to TRBJ2-7; TRBD1 agrees at 7 bases. Germline CDR1 SNHLY, CDR2 FYNNEI. Unmatched junction bases numbered 12, after V lost 8 bases and J lost 2 bases. The CDR3 covers 15 residues.

This sequence joins TRBV15 and TRBJ1-2; D gene uncertain. The CDR3 length is 16 residues. Germline loops: CDR1 LNHNV, CDR2 YYDKDF (reference sequence). V dropped 0 bases and J dropped 6 bases, with 17 bases sitting between them. CDR3 sequence (DNA): TGTGCCACCAGCAGAGATGAGCCTTTTGCAGGAAATGGCTACACCTTC. Encoded protein: CATSRDEPFAGNGYTF.

The rearrangement uses TRBV6-6 and TRBJ2-7, with 7 bases identical to TRBD2. Trimming removed 7 bases from V and 7 bases from J; junction bases left unmatched: 10. There are 13 residues in the CDR3. Per the germline V gene, CDR1 is MNHNY and CDR2 is SVGAGI (reference sequence). The CDR3 protein is CASMVSGVGEQYF. As DNA, the CDR3 is TGTGCCAGCATGGTGAGCGGGGTCGGTGAGCAGTACTTC.

J is TRBJ2-3 and V is TRBV7-2; TRBD2 matches 9 bases. The CDR3 length is 16 residues. J lost 4 bases, V lost 3 bases, and 8 bases had no gene match. Germline V CDR1 and CDR2: SGHTA, FQGNSA. In DNA form, the CDR3 reads TGTGCCAGCAGCTTCCGGCCAGCGGGGGGTTCAGATACGCAGTATTTT. Translation: CASSFRPAGGSDTQYF. The whole variable domain, filled in from reference TRBV7-2 and TRBJ2-3, reads GAGVSQSPSNKVTEKGKDVELRCDPISGHTALYWYRQSLGQGLEFLIYFQGNSAPDKSGLPSDRFSAERTGGSVSTLTIQRTQQEDSAVYLCASSFRPAGGSDTQYFGPGTRLTVL.